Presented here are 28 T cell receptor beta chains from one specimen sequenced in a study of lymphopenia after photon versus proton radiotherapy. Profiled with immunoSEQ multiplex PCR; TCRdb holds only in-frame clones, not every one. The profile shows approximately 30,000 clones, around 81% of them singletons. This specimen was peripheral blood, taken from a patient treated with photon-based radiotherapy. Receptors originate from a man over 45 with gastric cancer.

This CDR3 reads CASTSSPGRMMTAFF. The CDR3 DNA reads as TGTGCCAGCACCTCCTCTCCGGGACGGATGATGACAGCTTTCTTT. The rearrangement uses TRBV7-2 and TRBJ1-1; TRBD1 might be the D (5 bases). The germline V gene has CDR1 SGHTA and CDR2 FQGNSA. V lost 7 bases and J lost 10, with 25 bases in between. The CDR3 is 15 amino acids. Full variable domain (remainder filled in from reference TRBV7-2 and TRBJ1-1): GAGVSQSPSNKVTEKGKDVELRCDPISGHTALYWYRQSLGQGLEFLIYFQGNSAPDKSGLPSDRFSAERTGGSVSTLTIQRTQQEDSAVYLCASTSSPGRMMTAFFGQGTRLTVV.

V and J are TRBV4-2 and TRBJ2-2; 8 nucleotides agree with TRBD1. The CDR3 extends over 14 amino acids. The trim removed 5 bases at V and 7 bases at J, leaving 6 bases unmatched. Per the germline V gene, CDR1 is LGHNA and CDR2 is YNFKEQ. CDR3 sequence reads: CASSSGQGFGELFF. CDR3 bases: TGTGCCAGCAGCTCCGGACAGGGATTCGGGGAGCTGTTTTTT.

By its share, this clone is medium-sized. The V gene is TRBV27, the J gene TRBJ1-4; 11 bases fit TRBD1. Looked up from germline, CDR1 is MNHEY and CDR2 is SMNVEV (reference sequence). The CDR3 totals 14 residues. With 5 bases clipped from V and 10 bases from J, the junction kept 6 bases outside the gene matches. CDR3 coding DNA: TGTGCCAGCAGTAAGGACAGGGGGCAAGGAAAACTGTTTTTT. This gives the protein CASSKDRGQGKLFF.

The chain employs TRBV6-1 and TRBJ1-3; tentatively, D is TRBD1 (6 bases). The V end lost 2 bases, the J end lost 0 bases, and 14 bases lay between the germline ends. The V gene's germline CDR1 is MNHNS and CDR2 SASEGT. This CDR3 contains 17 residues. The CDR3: CASSENKGQPSGNTIYF. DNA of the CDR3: TGTGCCAGCAGTGAAAATAAAGGACAGCCCTCTGGAAACACCATATATTTT.

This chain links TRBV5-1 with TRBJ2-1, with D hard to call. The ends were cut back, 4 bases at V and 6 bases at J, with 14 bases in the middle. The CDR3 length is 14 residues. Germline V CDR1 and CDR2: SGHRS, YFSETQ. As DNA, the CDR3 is TGCGCCAGCAGCCCCCGCAGTCAGTTCAATGAGCAGTTCTTC. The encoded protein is CASSPRSQFNEQFF.

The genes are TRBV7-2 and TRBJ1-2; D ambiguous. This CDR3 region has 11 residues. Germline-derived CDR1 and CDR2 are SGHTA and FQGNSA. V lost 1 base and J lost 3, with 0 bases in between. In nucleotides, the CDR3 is TGTGCCAGCAGCTTAGACTATGGCTACACCTTC. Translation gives CASSLDYGYTF.

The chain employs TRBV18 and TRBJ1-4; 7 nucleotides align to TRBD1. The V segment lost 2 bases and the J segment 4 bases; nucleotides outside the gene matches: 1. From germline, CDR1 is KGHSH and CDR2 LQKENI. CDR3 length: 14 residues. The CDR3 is CASSPGTDNEKLFF. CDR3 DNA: TGTGCCAGCTCACCAGGGACAGATAATGAAAAACTGTTTTTT. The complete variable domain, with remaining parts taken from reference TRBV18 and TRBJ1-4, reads NAGVMQNPRHLVRRRGQEARLRCSPMKGHSHVYWYRQLPEEGLKFMVYLQKENIIDESGMPKERFSAEFPKEGPSILRIQQVVRGDSAAYFCASSPGTDNEKLFFGSGTQLSVL.

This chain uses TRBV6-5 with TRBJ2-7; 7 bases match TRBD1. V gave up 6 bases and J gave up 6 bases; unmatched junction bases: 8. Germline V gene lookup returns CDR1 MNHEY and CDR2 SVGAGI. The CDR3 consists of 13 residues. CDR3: CASRKTGSGEQYV. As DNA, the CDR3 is TGTGCCAGCAGAAAGACAGGGTCGGGCGAGCAGTACGTC.

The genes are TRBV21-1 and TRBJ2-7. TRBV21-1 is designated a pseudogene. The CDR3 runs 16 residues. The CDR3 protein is CASSKAPFDASYEQYV. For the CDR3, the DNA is TGTGCCAGCAGCAAAGCGCCATTCGACGCCAGCTACGAGCAGTACGTC.

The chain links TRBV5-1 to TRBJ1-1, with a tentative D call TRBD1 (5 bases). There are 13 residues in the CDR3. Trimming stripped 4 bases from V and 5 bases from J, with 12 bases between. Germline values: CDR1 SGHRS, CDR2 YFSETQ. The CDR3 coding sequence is TGCGCCAGCAGCCCGGGGCCAGGGACTGAAGCTTTCTTT. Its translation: CASSPGPGTEAFF.

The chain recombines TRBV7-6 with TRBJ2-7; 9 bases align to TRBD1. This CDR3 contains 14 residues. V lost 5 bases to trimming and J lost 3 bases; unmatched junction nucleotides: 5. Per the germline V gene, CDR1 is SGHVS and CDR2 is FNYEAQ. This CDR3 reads CASSPWDRDYEQYF. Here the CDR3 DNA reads TGTGCCAGCAGCCCATGGGACAGGGACTACGAGCAGTACTTC.

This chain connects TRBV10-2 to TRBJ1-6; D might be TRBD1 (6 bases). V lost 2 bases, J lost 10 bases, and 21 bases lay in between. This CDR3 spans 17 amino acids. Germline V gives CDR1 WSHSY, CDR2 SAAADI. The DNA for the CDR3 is TGCGCCAGCAGTGAGCCGGGGGCACGTGGGCCCGGCTCACCCCTCCACTTT. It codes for CASSEPGARGPGSPLHF.

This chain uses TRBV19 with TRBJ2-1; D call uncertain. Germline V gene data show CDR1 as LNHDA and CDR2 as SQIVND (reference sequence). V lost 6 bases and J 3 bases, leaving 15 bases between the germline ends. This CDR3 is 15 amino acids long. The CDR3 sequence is CASRAAVLDYNEQFF. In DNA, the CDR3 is TGTGCCAGTAGGGCGGCGGTCTTGGACTACAATGAGCAGTTCTTC.

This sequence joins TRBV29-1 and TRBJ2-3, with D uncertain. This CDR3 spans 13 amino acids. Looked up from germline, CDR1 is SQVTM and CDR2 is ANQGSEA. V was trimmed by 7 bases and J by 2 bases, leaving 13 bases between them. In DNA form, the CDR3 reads TGCAGCGCGGGTGGCGGCTACACAGATACGCAGTATTTT. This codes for CSAGGGYTDTQYF.

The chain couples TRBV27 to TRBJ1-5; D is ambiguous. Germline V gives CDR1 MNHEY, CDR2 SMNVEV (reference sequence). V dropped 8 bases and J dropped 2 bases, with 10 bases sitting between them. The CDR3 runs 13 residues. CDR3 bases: TGTGCCAGCGGAGTACATGGCAATCAGCCCCAGCATTTT. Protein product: CASGVHGNQPQHF.

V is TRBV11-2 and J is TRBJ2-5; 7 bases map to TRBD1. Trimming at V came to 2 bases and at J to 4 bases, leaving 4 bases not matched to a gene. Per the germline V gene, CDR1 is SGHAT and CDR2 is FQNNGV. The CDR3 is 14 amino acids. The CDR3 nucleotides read TGTGCCAGCAGCTTAAGGGACAGTCGAGAGACCCAGTACTTC. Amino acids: CASSLRDSRETQYF.

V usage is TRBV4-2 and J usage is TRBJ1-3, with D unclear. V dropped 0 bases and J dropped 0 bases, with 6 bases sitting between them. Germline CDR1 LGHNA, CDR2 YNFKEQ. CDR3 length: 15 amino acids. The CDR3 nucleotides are TGTGCCAGCAGCCAAGATCGAGGCTCTGGAAACACCATATATTTT. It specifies CASSQDRGSGNTIYF.

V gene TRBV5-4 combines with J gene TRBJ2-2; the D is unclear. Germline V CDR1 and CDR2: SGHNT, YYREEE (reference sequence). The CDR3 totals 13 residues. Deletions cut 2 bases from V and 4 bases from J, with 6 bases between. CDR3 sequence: CASSLDGTGELFF. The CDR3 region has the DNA TGTGCCAGCAGCTTAGACGGCACCGGGGAGCTGTTTTTT. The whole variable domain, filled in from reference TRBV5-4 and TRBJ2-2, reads ETGVTQSPTHLIKTRGQQVTLRCSSQSGHNTVSWYQQALGQGPQFIFQYYREEENGRGNFPPRFSGLQFPNYSSELNVNALELDDSALYLCASSLDGTGELFFGEGSRLTVL.

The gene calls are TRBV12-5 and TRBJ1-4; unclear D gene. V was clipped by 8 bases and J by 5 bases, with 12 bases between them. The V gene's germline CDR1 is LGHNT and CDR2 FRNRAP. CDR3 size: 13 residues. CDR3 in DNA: TGTGCTAGTTGTATAGGTCTAAATGAAAAACTGTTTTTT. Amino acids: CASCIGLNEKLFF.

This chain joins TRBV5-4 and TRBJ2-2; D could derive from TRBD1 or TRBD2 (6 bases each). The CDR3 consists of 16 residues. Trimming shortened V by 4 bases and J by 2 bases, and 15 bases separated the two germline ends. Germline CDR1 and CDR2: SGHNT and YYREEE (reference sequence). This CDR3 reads CASSPGEERNTGELFF. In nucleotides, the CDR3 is TGTGCCAGCAGCCCAGGGGAGGAACGTAACACCGGGGAGCTGTTTTTT.

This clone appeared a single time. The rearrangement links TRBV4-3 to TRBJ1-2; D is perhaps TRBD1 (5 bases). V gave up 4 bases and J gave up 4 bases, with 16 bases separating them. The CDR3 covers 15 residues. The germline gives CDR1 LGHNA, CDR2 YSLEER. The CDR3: CASSPWLGDGYGYTF. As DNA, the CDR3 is TGCGCCAGCAGCCCCTGGTTAGGGGATGGCTATGGCTACACCTTC.

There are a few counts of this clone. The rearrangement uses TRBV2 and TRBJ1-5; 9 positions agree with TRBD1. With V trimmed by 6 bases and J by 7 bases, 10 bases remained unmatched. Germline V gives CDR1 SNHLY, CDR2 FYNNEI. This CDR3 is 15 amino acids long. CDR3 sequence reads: CASRGTGGAGQPQHF. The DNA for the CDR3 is TGTGCCAGCAGGGGAACAGGGGGCGCGGGACAGCCCCAGCATTTT.

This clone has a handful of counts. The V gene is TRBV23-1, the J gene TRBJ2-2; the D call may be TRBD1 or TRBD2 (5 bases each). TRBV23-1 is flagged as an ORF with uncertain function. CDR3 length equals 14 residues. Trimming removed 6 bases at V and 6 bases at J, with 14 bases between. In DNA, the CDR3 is TGCGCCAGCAGATATTCGGGGACCGCCGGGGAGCTGTTTTTT. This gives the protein CASRYSGTAGELFF.

CDR3 in amino acids: CASSPPDSNRRFF. CDR3 DNA sequence: TGTGCCAGCAGCCCGCCGGACTCTAATAGACGGTTCTTC. This chain uses TRBV7-6 with TRBJ2-1, with D perhaps TRBD2 (5 bases). The CDR3 covers 13 residues. V was trimmed by 5 bases and J by 15 bases, leaving 20 bases between them. CDR1 is SGHVS, CDR2 FNYEAQ, per germline.

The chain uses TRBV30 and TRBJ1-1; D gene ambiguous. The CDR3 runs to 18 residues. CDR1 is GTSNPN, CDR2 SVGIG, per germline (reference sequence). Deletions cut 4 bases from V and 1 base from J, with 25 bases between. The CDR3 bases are TGTGCCTGGACCCTGAAGGACGGATCTTATTTTGGGAACACTGAAGCTTTCTTT. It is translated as CAWTLKDGSYFGNTEAFF.

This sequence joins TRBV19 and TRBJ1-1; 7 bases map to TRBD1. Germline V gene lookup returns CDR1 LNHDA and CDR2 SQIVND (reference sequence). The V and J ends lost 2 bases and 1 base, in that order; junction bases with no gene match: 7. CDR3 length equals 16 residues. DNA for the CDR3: TGTGCCAGTAGTATATTTTTGGCAGGGGGGAACACTGAAGCTTTCTTT. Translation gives CASSIFLAGGNTEAFF.

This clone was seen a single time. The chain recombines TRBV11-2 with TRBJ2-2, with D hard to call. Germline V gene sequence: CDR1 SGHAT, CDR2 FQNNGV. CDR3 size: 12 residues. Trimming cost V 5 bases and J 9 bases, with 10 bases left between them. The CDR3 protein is CASSATEWELFF. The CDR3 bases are TGTGCCAGCAGCGCCACGGAGTGGGAGCTGTTTTTT.

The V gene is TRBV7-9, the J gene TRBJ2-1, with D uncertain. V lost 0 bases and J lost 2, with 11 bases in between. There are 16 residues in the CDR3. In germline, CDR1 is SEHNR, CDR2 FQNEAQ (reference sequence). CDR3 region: CASSLAFRCAYNEQFF. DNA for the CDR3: TGTGCCAGCAGCTTAGCATTTAGGTGCGCCTACAATGAGCAGTTCTTC.